One and the same sample provided the 14 T cell receptor beta chains below, sequenced in a study of OX40 agonist ivuxolimab in advanced cancers. Assay used: immunoSEQ multiplex PCR; TCRdb lists only in-frame clones, some missing. Here the sample spans some 16,000 clones, around four fifths being singletons. The sequenced sample was CD4+ or CD8+ T cells sorted from blood, obtained in a trial of the OX40 agonist ivuxolimab. Source of these receptors: an adult with an advanced solid tumor such as melanoma, head and neck, liver or kidney cancer.

This clone has only one observation. The CDR3 here is CASSVGTVYNEQFF. Written as DNA, the CDR3 is TGTGCCAGCAGTGTAGGGACAGTTTACAATGAGCAGTTCTTC. The chain links TRBV6-1 to TRBJ2-1; TRBD1 matches at 7 bases. The CDR3 is 14 amino acids. Germline-derived CDR1 and CDR2 are MNHNS and SASEGT. The junction had 4 bases not matched to a gene; V was cut back by 4 bases and J by 4 bases.

The chain joins TRBV7-9 to TRBJ2-5; D gene unclear. CDR1 SEHNR and CDR2 FQNEAQ come from the germline V gene (reference sequence). Trimming took off 4 bases at V and 2 bases at J, with 17 bases between the two ends. The CDR3 covers 16 residues. This CDR3 reads CASSSSDTSGQETQYF. As DNA, the CDR3 is TGTGCCAGCAGCTCCAGCGACACTTCTGGTCAAGAGACCCAGTACTTC.

A few counts support this clone. The chain has TRBV4-1 and TRBJ2-7; D is unclear. Trimming removed 2 bases from V and 2 bases from J, with 7 bases in between. The CDR3 consists of 13 residues. From germline, CDR1 is MGHRA and CDR2 YSYEKL. CDR3 bases: TGCGCCAGCAGCCAAAGGGCAGCCTACGAGCAGTACTTC. Its protein product is CASSQRAAYEQYF.

Details on this clone: A junction end diverges from the germline sequence, so it may reflect a read error. The chain is built from TRBV30 and TRBJ2-7; D gene ambiguous. This CDR3 is 12 amino acids long. Germline V gene data show CDR1 as GTSNPN and CDR2 as SVGIG (reference sequence). The chain's CDR3 is CARSVISYEQYF. The CDR3 nucleotides read TGTGCCCGGAGTGTCATTTCCTACGAGCAGTACTTC.

This clone was seen a few times. V and J are TRBV4-1 and TRBJ1-6; 11 nucleotides align to TRBD1. The CDR3 is made up of 14 amino acids. Germline lookup yields CDR1 MGHRA and CDR2 YSYEKL. Trimming cost V 5 bases and J 10 bases; bases outside gene matches: 4. The CDR3 reads CASSGGQGVSPLHF. The CDR3 DNA reads TGCGCCAGCAGCGGGGGACAGGGGGTGTCACCCCTCCACTTT.

The chain carries TRBV9 and TRBJ2-7; tentatively, D is TRBD2 (7 bases). The CDR3 contains 15 residues. Germline CDR1 reads SGDLS; CDR2 reads YYNGEE. Trimming removed 4 bases from V and 3 bases from J, with 17 bases in between. CDR3 loop: CASSPEGGAHYEQYF. CDR3 bases: TGTGCCAGCAGCCCTGAAGGGGGGGCGCACTACGAGCAGTACTTC.

The chain couples TRBV4-2 to TRBJ1-6; 9 positions agree with TRBD1. The length of the CDR3 is 15 residues. Per the germline V gene, CDR1 is LGHNA and CDR2 is YNFKEQ. J lost 4 bases, V lost 4 bases, and 2 bases had no gene match. Here the CDR3 DNA reads TGTGCCAGCAGCCGCGGGACAGGGTATAATTCACCCCTCCACTTT. As protein: CASSRGTGYNSPLHF.

The chain is built from TRBV4-1 and TRBJ1-1, with TRBD1 identical over 7 bases. CDR1 and CDR2 (germline): MGHRA, YSYEKL. The V gene end was trimmed by 6 bases and the J gene end by 1 base; junction bases not matched to a gene: 5. This CDR3 comprises 14 residues. The CDR3 region has the DNA TGCGCCAGCAGTCCCCGGACAGGGAACACTGAAGCTTTCTTT. Translating gives CASSPRTGNTEAFF.

This chain joins TRBV11-3 and TRBJ2-1, with 9 bases that match TRBD2. V gave up 2 bases and J gave up 6 bases; unmatched junction bases: 8. In germline, CDR1 is SGHNT, CDR2 YENEEA. The CDR3 runs 16 residues. Here the CDR3 reads CASSLIGGGAPNEQFF. For the CDR3, the DNA is TGTGCCAGCAGCTTAATCGGCGGGGGGGCCCCCAATGAGCAGTTCTTC.

The chain employs TRBV9 and TRBJ1-2; D is ambiguous. Germline lookup yields CDR1 SGDLS and CDR2 YYNGEE. V was trimmed by 0 bases and J by 1 base, leaving 7 bases between them. CDR3 length equals 14 residues. CDR3 sequence (DNA): TGTGCCAGCAGCGTAGGCGGGGATAACTATGGCTACACCTTC. Translation gives CASSVGGDNYGYTF.

The table lists this clone with a count of one. The chain combines TRBV10-3 with TRBJ1-2, with D unclear. Per germline, CDR1 ENHRY and CDR2 SYGVKD. CDR3 size: 16 residues. V was cut by 6 bases and J by 4 bases, with 21 bases left in between. The CDR3 region is CAISSAGSEHLYGYTF. CDR3 nucleotide sequence: TGTGCCATCAGCTCGGCGGGGTCAGAGCACCTCTATGGCTACACCTTC.

The rearrangement links TRBV7-2 to TRBJ2-2, with D perhaps matching TRBD2 (7 bases). Germline V lookup: CDR1 SGHTA, CDR2 FQGNSA. The CDR3 sequence is 17 residues long. Trimming took 6 bases from V and 0 from J, leaving 17 bases between them. This CDR3 reads CASSPDWGGANTGELFF. The CDR3, as DNA: TGTGCCAGCAGTCCTGATTGGGGGGGCGCGAACACCGGGGAGCTGTTTTTT. Variable domain in full (rest from reference TRBV7-2 and TRBJ2-2): GAGVSQSPSNKVTEKGKDVELRCDPISGHTALYWYRQSLGQGLEFLIYFQGNSAPDKSGLPSDRFSAERTGGSVSTLTIQRTQQEDSAVYLCASSPDWGGANTGELFFGEGSRLTVL.

V gene TRBV6-5 combines with J gene TRBJ1-4; D is uncertain. The germline gives CDR1 MNHEY, CDR2 SVGAGI. CDR3 size: 13 residues. With 0 bases removed from V and 12 bases from J, the gap between germline ends came to 11 bases. The CDR3 nucleotides are TGTGCCAGCAGTTACTCTTCGGGTTTTGAACTGTTTTTT. It codes for CASSYSSGFELFF.

This clone was counted only a few times. J is TRBJ2-3 and V is TRBV15; maybe TRBD1 (5 bases). V was clipped by 4 bases and J by 2 bases, with 13 bases between them. The length of the CDR3 is 15 residues. Germline values: CDR1 LNHNV, CDR2 YYDKDF (reference sequence). The CDR3, as DNA: TGTGCCACCAGCACCCAACGCAGGGCCACAGATACGCAGTATTTT. Protein: CATSTQRRATDTQYF.